Sequencing of this T cell receptor beta chain was carried out in a study of beta chain features in type 1 diabetes. General study findings and limits: PCR might favor shorter templates, but any such skew would affect patients and controls equally. Moderately but significantly shorter TCRB CDR3s were found in Type 1 diabetes patients in all four CD4+ subsets.

The germline V gene encodes CDR1 SEHNR and CDR2 FQNEAQ (reference sequence). The V and J ends lost 1 base and 8 bases respectively, with 14 bases between them. The CDR3 covers 15 residues. Concerning this clone: Its target is not known.

cDNA synthesis used the whole RNA isolate, giving expressed TCRB sequences. Naive, central memory and regulatory T cell samples yielded a few million reads on average. Assay used: immunoSEQ multiplex PCR; TCRdb lists only in-frame clones, some missing. The sample has about 640,000 clones, around an eighth seen once. Specimen: naive CD4+ T cells from blood. The rearrangement joins TRBV7-9 to TRBJ1-4; no firm D call. This sequence originates from a man aged 25-45 years with type 1 diabetes. The CDR3 DNA reads as TGTGCCAGCAGCTTAGGATCGGGGTTTGAGGAAAAACTGTTTTTT. Residues: CASSLGSGFEEKLFF.